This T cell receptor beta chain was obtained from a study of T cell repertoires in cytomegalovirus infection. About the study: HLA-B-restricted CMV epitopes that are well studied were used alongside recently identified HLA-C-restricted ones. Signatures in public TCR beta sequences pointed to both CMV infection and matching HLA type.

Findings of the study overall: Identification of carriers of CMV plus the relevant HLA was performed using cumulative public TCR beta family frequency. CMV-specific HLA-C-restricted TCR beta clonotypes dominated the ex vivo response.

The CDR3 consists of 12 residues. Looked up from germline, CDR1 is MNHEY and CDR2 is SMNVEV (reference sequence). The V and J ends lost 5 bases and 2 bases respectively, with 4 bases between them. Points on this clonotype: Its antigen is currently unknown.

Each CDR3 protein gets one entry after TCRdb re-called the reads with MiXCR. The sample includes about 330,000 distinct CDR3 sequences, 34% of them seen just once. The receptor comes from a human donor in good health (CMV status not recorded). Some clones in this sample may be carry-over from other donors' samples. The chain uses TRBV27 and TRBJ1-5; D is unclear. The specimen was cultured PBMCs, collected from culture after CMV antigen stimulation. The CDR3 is CASSGGNQPQHF. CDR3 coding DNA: TGTGCCAGCAGTGGCGGCAATCAGCCCCAGCATTTT.